The rows below give T cell receptor beta chains drawn from one sample of a study of CD8+CD57+ T cells in acquired aplastic anemia. TCRdb analysed the reads with MiXCR anew, one entry per CDR3 protein. This sample has roughly 260,000 distinct CDR3 sequences, with around 46% found just once. Sequencing was performed on sorted CD4+, CD8+, or CD8+CD57+ T cells (not recorded which) from PBMCs. These receptors all come from a human donor with aplastic anemia. Both conserved end residues are part of each CDR3. Each record gives: D gene, J gene, V gene, clone size, CDR3 DNA, CDR3 protein. D genes are given only for firm matches. Size tells how often a clone was seen (once, few, many) or the class of an expanded clone, and some rows leave it out.

NA	TRBJ2-5	TRBV4-1	many	TGCGCCAGCAGCCAAGAGCTGGGTCAAGAGACCCAGTACTTC	CASSQELGQETQYF
TRBD1	TRBJ2-5	TRBV9	NA	TGCGCCAGCAGCCCACAGACAGGGGGGCAGGAGACCCAGTACTTC	CASSPQTGGQETQYF
NA	TRBJ2-1	TRBV20-1	NA	TGCAGTGCTAGGGACGGACCAAATGAGCAGTTCTTC	CSARDGPNEQFF
NA	TRBJ1-3	TRBV4-3	NA	TGCGCCAGCAGCCAAGGTCTCGGGCCCGGAAACACCATATATTTT	CASSQGLGPGNTIYF
TRBD2	TRBJ2-3	TRBV29-1	many	TGCAGCGGAACACTAGCGGGAGCTTTTGGAGATACGCAGTATTTT	CSGTLAGAFGDTQYF
TRBD2	TRBJ2-7	TRBV20-1	NA	TGCAGTGCTGGGCGTAGCGGGAGGTCGGAGCAGTACTTC	CSAGRSGRSEQYF
TRBD1	TRBJ2-4	TRBV9	NA	TGTGCCAGCAGCGTAGTAGGGACAGATAACATTCAGTACTTC	CASSVVGTDNIQYF
TRBD1	TRBJ1-2	TRBV5-1	few	TGCGCCAGCAGCACCAGACAGGGAGGACCCGACTATGGCTACACCTTC	CASSTRQGGPDYGYTF
TRBD1	TRBJ2-5	TRBV2	NA	TGTGCCAGCAGTGAAGTGGGTAGACAGGGAGACGGCCAAGAGACCCAGTACTTC	CASSEVGRQGDGQETQYF
TRBD1	TRBJ2-7	TRBV29-1	NA	TGCAGCGTTGAAGGGGACAGGGACTACGAGCAGTACTTC	CSVEGDRDYEQYF
NA	TRBJ1-5	TRBV24-1	many	TGTGCCACCAGTGATTTTGAAGATTCCCAGCCCCAGCATTTT	CATSDFEDSQPQHF
NA	TRBJ2-3	TRBV4-3	many	TGCGCCAGCAGCCAAATGTCAGATACGCAGTATTTT	CASSQMSDTQYF
NA	TRBJ1-2	TRBV7-9	few	TGTGCCAGCAGCTCTCCGGGCTACACCTTC	CASSSPGYTF
NA	TRBJ1-2	TRBV3-1	many	TGTGCCAGCAGCCCCACCGGACAGCCTTACTATGGCTACACCTTC	CASSPTGQPYYGYTF
NA	TRBJ2-7	TRBV6-6	NA	TGTGCCAGCAGTTACCACTTGCGCTACGAGCAGTACTTC	CASSYHLRYEQYF
TRBD2	TRBJ2-1	TRBV20-1	few	TGCAGTGCTAGAGATCTTCGACTAGCGGGAGGGCCGTGGTCCTACAATGAGCAGTTCTTC	CSARDLRLAGGPWSYNEQFF
NA	TRBJ2-7	TRBV19	NA	TGTGCCAGTAGTCCCCGGGTGGGAAAATACGAGCAGTACTTC	CASSPRVGKYEQYF
NA	TRBJ1-6	TRBV27	many	TGTGCCAGCAGTTTAGTGACCCGCTATAATTCACCCCTCCACTTT	CASSLVTRYNSPLHF
TRBD2	TRBJ2-3	TRBV20-1	NA	TGCAGTGCTAGAGATTGGACTAGCGGGGTCACAGATACGCAGTATTTT	CSARDWTSGVTDTQYF
NA	TRBJ2-5	TRBV20-1	NA	TGCAGTGCTAGTTTACAGACCCAGTACTTC	CSASLQTQYF
NA	TRBJ2-7	TRBV7-9	many	TGTGCCAGCAGCTTAGCATCAACAGGAATCCCCTACGAGCAGTACTTC	CASSLASTGIPYEQYF
NA	TRBJ1-5	TRBV6-5	once	TGTGCCAGCAGGCGAGAAGACAGCCGCAATCAGCCCCAGCATTTT	CASRREDSRNQPQHF
NA	TRBJ2-7	TRBV19	NA	TGTGCCAGTACCCCCGGGCCGGGACGCAACTACGAGCAGTACTTC	CASTPGPGRNYEQYF
NA	TRBJ2-5	TRBV12-3/TRBV12-4	once	TGTGCCAGCAGTATCGGGGACTTTAGAGAGACCCAGTACTTC	CASSIGDFRETQYF